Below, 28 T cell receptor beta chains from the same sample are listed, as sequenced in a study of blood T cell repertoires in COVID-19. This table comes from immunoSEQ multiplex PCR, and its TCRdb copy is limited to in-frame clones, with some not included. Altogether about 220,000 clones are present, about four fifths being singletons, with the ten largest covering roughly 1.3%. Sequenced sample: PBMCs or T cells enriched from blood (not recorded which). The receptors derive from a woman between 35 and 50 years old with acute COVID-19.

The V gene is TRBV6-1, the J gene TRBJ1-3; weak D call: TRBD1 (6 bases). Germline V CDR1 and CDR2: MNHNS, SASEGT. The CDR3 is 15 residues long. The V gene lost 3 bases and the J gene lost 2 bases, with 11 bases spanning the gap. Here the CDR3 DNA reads TGTGCCAGCAGTGACATCAGGGGTACTGGAAACACCATATATTTT. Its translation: CASSDIRGTGNTIYF.

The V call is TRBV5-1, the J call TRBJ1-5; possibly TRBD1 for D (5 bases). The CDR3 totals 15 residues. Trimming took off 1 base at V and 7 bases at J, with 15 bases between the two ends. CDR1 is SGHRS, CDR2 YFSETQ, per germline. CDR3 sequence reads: CASSLNGGKVQPQHF. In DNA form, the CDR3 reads TGCGCCAGCAGCTTGAACGGGGGGAAAGTGCAGCCCCAGCATTTT.

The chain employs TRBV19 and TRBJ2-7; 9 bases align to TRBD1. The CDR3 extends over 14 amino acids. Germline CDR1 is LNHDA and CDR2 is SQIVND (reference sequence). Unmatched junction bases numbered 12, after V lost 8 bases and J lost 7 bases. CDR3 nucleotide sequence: TGTGCCAGTCACAGAATACAGGGGGCGCGGGAGCAGTACTTC. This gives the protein CASHRIQGAREQYF.

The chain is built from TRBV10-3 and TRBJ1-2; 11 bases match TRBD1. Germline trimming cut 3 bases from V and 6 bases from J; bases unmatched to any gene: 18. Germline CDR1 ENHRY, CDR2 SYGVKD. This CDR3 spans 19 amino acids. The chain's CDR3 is CAISESNLGTGGSQDGYTF. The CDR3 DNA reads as TGTGCCATCAGTGAATCCAATTTGGGGACAGGGGGATCCCAGGATGGCTACACCTTC.

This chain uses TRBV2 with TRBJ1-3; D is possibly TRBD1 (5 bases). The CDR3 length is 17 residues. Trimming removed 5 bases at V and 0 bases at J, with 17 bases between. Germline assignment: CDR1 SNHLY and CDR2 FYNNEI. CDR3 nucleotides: TGTGCCAGCAGTCCCATGGGGGGACTGATCTCTGGAAACACCATATATTTT. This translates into CASSPMGGLISGNTIYF.

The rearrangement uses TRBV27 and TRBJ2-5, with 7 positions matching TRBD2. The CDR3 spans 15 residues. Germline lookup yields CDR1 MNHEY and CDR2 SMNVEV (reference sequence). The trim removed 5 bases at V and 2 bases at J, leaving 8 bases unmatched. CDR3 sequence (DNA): TGTGCCAGCAGTAAACCGGGAGGAACACAAGAGACCCAGTACTTC. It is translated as CASSKPGGTQETQYF.

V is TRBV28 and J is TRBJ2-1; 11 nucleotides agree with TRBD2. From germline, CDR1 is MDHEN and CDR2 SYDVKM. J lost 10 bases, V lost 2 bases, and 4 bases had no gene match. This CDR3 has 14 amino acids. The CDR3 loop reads CASSLTSGSEEQFF. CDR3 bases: TGTGCCAGCAGTTTAACTAGCGGGAGTGAAGAGCAGTTCTTC.

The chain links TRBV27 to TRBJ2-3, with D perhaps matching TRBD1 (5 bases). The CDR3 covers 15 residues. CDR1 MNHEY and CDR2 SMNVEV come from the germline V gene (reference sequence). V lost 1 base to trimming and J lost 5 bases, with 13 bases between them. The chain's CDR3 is CASSLLGRDVDTQYF. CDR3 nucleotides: TGTGCCAGCAGTTTATTAGGCAGGGATGTAGATACGCAGTATTTT.

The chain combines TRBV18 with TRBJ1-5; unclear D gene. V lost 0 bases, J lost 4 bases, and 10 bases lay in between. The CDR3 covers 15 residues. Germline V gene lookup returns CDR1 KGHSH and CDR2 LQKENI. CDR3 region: CASSPPSRGNQPQHF. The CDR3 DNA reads TGTGCCAGCTCACCACCTAGCCGGGGAAATCAGCCCCAGCATTTT.

CDR3: CASSAPGTGTGNTIYF. As DNA, the CDR3 is TGTGCCAGCAGCGCCCCAGGGACAGGTACTGGAAACACCATATATTTT. V and J are TRBV9 and TRBJ1-3; the match to TRBD1 covers 8 bases. Per the germline V gene, CDR1 is SGDLS and CDR2 is YYNGEE. CDR3 length equals 16 residues. V dropped 3 bases and J dropped 2; count of bases not matched to a gene: 7.

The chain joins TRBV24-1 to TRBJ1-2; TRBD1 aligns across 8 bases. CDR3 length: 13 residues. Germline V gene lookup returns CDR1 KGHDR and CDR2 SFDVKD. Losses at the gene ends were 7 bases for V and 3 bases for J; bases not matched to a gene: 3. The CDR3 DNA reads TGTGCCACCAGCCAGGGGGCCTACTATGGCTACACCTTC. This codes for CATSQGAYYGYTF.

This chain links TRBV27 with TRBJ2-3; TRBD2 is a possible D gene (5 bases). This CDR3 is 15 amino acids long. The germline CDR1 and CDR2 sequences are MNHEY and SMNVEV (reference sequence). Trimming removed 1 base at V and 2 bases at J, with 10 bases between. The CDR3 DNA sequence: TGTGCCAGCAGTTTATTTGAGGGTTTCACAGATACGCAGTATTTT. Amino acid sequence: CASSLFEGFTDTQYF.

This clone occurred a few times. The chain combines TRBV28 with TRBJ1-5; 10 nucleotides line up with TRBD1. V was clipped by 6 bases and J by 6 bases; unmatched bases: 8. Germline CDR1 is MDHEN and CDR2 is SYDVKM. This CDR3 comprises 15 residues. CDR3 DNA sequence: TGTGCCAGCAGCAGGACGACAGGGGGCCTTCAGCCCCAGCATTTT. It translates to CASSRTTGGLQPQHF.

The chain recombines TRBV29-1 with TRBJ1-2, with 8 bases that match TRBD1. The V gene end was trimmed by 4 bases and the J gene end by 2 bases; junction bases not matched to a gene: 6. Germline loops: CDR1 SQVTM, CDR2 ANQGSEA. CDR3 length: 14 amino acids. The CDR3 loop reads CSVAPGGGNYGYTF. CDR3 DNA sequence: TGCAGCGTTGCACCAGGGGGCGGAAACTATGGCTACACCTTC.

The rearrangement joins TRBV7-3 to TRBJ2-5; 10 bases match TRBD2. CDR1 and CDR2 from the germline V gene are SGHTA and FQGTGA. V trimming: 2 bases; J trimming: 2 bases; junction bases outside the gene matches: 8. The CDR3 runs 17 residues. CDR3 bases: TGTGCCAGCAGCTTAGAGAAGGGACTAGCGAGTCAAGAGACCCAGTACTTC. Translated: CASSLEKGLASQETQYF.

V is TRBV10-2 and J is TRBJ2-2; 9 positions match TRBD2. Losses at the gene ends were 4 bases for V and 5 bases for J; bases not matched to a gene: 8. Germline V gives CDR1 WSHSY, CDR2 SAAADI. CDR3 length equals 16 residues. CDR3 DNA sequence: TGCGCCAGCAGTGGGAGGCTAGCGGGGCAAACCGGGGAGCTGTTTTTT. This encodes CASSGRLAGQTGELFF.

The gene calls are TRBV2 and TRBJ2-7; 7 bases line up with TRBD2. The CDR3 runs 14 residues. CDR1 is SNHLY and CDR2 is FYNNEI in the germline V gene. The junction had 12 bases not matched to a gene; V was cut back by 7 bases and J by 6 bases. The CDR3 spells CASNGRSSLPEQYF. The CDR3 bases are TGTGCCAGCAACGGGAGGTCGTCACTGCCCGAGCAGTACTTC.

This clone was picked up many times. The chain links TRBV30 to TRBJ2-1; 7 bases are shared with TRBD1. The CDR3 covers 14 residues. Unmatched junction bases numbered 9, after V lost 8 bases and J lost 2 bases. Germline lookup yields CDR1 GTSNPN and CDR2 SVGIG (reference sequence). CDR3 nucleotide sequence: TGTGCCAAGACCGACAGGGTGCCCTACAATGAGCAGTTCTTC. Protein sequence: CAKTDRVPYNEQFF. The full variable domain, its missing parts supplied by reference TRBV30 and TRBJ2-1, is SQTIHQWPATLVQPVGSPLSLECTVEGTSNPNLYWYRQAAGRGLQLLFYSVGIGQISSEVPQNLSASRPQDRQFILSSKKLLLSDSGFYLCAKTDRVPYNEQFFGPGTRLTVL.

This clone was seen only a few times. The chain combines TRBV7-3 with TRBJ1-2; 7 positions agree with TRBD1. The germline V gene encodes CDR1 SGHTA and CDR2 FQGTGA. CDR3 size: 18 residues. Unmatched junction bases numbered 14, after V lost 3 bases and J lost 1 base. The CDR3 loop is CASSLALDRLKYNYGYTF. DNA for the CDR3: TGTGCCAGCAGCTTGGCGTTGGACAGGCTAAAATATAACTATGGCTACACCTTC.

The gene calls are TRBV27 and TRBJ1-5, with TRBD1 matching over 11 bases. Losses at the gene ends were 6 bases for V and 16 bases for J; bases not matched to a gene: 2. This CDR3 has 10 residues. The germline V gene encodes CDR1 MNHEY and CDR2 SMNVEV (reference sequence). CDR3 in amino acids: CASRGTGGHF. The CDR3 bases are TGTGCCAGCAGGGGGACAGGGGGACATTTT.

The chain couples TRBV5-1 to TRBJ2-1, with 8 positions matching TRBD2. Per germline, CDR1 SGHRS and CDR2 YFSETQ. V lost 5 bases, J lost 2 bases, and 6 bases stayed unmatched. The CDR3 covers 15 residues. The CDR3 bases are TGCGCCAGCAGTTCAGCGGGAGTGCCCTACAATGAGCAGTTCTTC. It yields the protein CASSSAGVPYNEQFF.

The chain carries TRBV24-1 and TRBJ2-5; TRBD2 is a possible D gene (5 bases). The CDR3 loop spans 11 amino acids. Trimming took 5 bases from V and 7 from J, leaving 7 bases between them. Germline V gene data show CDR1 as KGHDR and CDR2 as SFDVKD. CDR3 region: CATSVGGTQYF. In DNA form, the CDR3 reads TGTGCCACCAGTGTTGGAGGGACCCAGTACTTC.

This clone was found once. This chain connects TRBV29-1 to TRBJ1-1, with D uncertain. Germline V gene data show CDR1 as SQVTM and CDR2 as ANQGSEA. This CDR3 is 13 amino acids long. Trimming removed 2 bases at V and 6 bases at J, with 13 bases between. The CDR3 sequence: CSVERTLSPEAFF. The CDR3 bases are TGCAGCGTTGAAAGAACCCTTAGTCCTGAAGCTTTCTTT.

This CDR3 is CASSLRGGGSYEQYF. DNA of the CDR3: TGTGCCAGCAGTTTAAGGGGAGGGGGCTCCTACGAGCAGTACTTC. The chain couples TRBV27 to TRBJ2-7; perhaps TRBD2 as D (7 bases). CDR1 and CDR2 from the germline V gene are MNHEY and SMNVEV (reference sequence). Trimming took 2 bases from V and 0 from J, leaving 11 bases between them. CDR3 length: 15 amino acids.

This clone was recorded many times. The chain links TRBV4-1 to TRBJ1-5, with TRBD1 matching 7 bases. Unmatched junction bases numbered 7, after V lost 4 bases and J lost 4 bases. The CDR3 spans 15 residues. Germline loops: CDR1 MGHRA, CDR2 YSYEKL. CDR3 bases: TGCGCCAGCAGCCTTACGACAGGGCCTAATCAGCCCCAGCATTTT. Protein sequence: CASSLTTGPNQPQHF.

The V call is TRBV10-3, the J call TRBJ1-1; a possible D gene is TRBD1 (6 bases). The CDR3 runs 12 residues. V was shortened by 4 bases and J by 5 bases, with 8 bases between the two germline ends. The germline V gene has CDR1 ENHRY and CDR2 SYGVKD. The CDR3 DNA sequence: TGTGCCATCAGTGCAGGGGTGACTGAAGCTTTCTTT. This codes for CAISAGVTEAFF.

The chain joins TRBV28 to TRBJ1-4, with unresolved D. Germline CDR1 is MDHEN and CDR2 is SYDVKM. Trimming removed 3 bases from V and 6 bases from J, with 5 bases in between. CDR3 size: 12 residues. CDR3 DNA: TGTGCCAGCAGTTTCTCTGATGAAAAACTGTTTTTT. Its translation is CASSFSDEKLFF.

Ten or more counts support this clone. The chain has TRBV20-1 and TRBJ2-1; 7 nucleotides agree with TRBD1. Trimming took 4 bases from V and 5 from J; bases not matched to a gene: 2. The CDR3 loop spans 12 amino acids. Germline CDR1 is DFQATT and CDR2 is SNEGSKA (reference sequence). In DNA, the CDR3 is TGCAGTGCTAATGACAGGGACAATGAGCAGTTCTTC. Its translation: CSANDRDNEQFF.